This T cell receptor beta chain was sequenced in a study of cytomegalovirus exposure and HLA in healthy donors. Notes on this clone: The antigen remains unidentified.

Overall study findings and caveats: Presence/absence analyses assumed roughly uniform sequencing depth across donors. Researchers reported from a later analysis that most CMV-associated TCR beta chains appeared HLA-restricted.

Primers included in the PCR were 60 Vbeta and 13 Jbeta primers. Repertoires were generated with immunoSEQ multiplex PCR, while TCRdb's copy carries only in-frame clones and drops some. This sample has under 150,000 clones; about 73% occur once, and the top ten carry 3%. Input material: PBMCs. The TCR was taken from a man between 35 and 55 years old in good health and CMV-seropositive.

CDR3 in DNA: TGTGCCATCAGGGGGGCTGGCGGCTACACCTTC. It codes for CAIRGAGGYTF. The chain has TRBV10-3 and TRBJ1-2; tentative D call: TRBD1 (6 bases). Germline lookup yields CDR1 ENHRY and CDR2 SYGVKD. The CDR3 contains 11 residues. V was shortened by 6 bases and J by 8 bases, with 10 bases between the two germline ends.